The 7 T cell receptor beta chains below all came from one sample that was sequenced in a study of CD8+ T cells in alopecia areata. TCR sequencing used cDNA made by reverse transcription of extracted RNA. Assay: immunoSEQ multiplex PCR; the TCRdb copy retains only in-frame clones and omits some. The data contain around 97,000 clones, around 50% of them singletons. The specimen sequenced was CD4+ T cells sorted from blood. The receptors shown here come from a human donor in good health.

The chain is built from TRBV10-2 and TRBJ1-6, with a tentative D call TRBD1 (6 bases). Germline values: CDR1 WSHSY, CDR2 SAAADI. This CDR3 region has 14 residues. Between the trimmed V and J ends, which lost 5 bases and 7 bases, there was a span of 12 bases. In DNA, the CDR3 is TGCGCCAGCAGTCTGACAGGTCCGAATTCACCCCTCCACTTT. Translation gives CASSLTGPNSPLHF.

The chain employs TRBV29-1 and TRBJ2-2; no definite D call. CDR3 length equals 13 residues. The ends were cut back, 5 bases at V and 0 bases at J, with 7 bases in the middle. The germline V gene has CDR1 SQVTM and CDR2 ANQGSEA. CDR3 sequence: CSVLNSNTGELFF. CDR3 sequence (DNA): TGCAGCGTTCTTAATTCGAACACCGGGGAGCTGTTTTTT.

This rearrangement joins TRBV28 to TRBJ2-7; possibly TRBD1 for D (8 bases). Trimming left V 5 bases short and J 4 bases short, with 18 bases between. CDR3 length: 15 amino acids. CDR1 and CDR2 (germline): MDHEN, SYDVKM. CDR3 protein: CASSQTTGGAYEQYF. The DNA for the CDR3 is TGTGCCAGCAGTCAAACAACAGGGGGGGCGTACGAGCAGTACTTC. The whole variable domain, filled in from reference TRBV28 and TRBJ2-7, reads DVKVTQSSRYLVKRTGEKVFLECVQDMDHENMFWYRQDPGLGLRLIYFSYDVKMKEKGDIPEGYSVSREKKERFSLILESASTNQTSMYLCASSQTTGGAYEQYFGPGTRLTVT.

This chain links TRBV15 with TRBJ1-4; maybe TRBD1 (6 bases). The germline CDR1 and CDR2 sequences are LNHNV and YYDKDF (reference sequence). The CDR3 spans 16 residues. V dropped 1 base and J dropped 5 bases, with 14 bases sitting between them. The CDR3 DNA is TGTGCCACCAGCAGAGGCTGGTCACAGGGAAATGAAAAACTGTTTTTT. It is translated as CATSRGWSQGNEKLFF.

Regarding this clone: Sequence at one end of the junction differs from germline and may be a read error. The chain links TRBV7-9 to TRBJ1-1; D is unclear. The CDR3 length is 15 residues. Germline assignment: CDR1 SEHNR and CDR2 FQNEAQ (reference sequence). The CDR3 loop is CASSLARAMNTEAFF. Here the CDR3 DNA reads TGTGCCAGCAGCCTAGCCCGGGCCATGAACACTGAAGCTTTCTTT.

This clone has ten or more counts. The chain links TRBV7-2 to TRBJ1-1; D unclear. The CDR3 contains 13 residues. Trimming removed 5 bases from V and 1 base from J, with 8 bases in between. Looked up from germline, CDR1 is SGHTA and CDR2 is FQGNSA. As DNA, the CDR3 is TGTGCCAGCAGCCACGCGGGGAACACTGAAGCTTTCTTT. This gives the protein CASSHAGNTEAFF.

The rearrangement joins TRBV29-1 to TRBJ1-2; D is unclear. The CDR3 covers 13 residues. The germline V and J ends were trimmed by 6 bases and 0 bases, with 11 bases remaining between them. Germline V CDR1 and CDR2: SQVTM, ANQGSEA. The CDR3 DNA follows: TGCAGCGTGCGGAGGGTGGCTAACTATGGCTACACCTTC. Its translation is CSVRRVANYGYTF.